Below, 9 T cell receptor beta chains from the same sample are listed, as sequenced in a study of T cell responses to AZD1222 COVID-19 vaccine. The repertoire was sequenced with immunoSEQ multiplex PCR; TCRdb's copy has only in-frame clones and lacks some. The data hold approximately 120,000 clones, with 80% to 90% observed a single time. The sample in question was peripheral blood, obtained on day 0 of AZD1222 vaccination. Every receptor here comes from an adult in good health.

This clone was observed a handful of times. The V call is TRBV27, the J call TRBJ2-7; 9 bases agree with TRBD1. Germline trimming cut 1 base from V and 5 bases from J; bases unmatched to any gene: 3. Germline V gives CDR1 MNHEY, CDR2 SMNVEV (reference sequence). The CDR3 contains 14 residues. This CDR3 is CASSLWDRVNEQYF. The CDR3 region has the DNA TGTGCCAGCAGTTTATGGGACAGGGTTAACGAGCAGTACTTC.

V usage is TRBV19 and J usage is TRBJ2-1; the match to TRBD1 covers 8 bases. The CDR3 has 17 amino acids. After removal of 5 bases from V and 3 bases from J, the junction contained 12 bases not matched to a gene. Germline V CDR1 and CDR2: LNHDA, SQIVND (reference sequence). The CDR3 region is CASSATYRGIGYNEQFF. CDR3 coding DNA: TGTGCCAGTAGTGCAACCTACAGGGGGATTGGCTACAATGAGCAGTTCTTC.

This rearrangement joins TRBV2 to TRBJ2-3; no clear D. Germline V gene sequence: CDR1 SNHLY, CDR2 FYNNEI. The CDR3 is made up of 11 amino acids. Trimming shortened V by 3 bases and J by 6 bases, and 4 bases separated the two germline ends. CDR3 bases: TGTGCCAGCAGTGATGAGGATACGCAGTATTTT. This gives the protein CASSDEDTQYF. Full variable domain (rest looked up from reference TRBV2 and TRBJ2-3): EPEVTQTPSHQVTQMGQEVILRCVPISNHLYFYWYRQILGQKVEFLVSFYNNEISEKSEIFDDQFSVERPDGSNFTLKIRSTKLEDSAMYFCASSDEDTQYFGPGTRLTVL.

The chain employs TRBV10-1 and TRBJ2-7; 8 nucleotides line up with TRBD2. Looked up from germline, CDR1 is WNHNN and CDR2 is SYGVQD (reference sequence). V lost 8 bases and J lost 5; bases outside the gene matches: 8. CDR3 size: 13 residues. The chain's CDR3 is CASQREQYDEQYF. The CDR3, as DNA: TGCGCCAGCCAGCGGGAGCAGTACGACGAGCAGTACTTC.

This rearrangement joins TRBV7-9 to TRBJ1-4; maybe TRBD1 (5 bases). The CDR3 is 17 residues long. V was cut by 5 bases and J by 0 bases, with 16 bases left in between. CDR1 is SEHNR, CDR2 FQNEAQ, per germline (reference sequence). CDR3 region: CASSPVHGAATNEKLFF. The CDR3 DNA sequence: TGTGCCAGCAGCCCCGTCCATGGGGCCGCAACTAATGAAAAACTGTTTTTT.

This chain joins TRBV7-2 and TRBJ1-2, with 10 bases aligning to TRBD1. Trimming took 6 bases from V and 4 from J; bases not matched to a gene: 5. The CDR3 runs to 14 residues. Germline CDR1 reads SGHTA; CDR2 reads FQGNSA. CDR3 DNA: TGTGCCAGCAGGGGGACAGGGGCAGGCTATGGCTACACCTTC. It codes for CASRGTGAGYGYTF.

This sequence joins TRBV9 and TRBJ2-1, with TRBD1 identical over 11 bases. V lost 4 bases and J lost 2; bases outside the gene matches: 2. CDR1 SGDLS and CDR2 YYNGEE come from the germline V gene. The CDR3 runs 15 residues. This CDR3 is CASSPGQGAYNEQFF. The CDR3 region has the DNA TGTGCCAGCAGCCCGGGACAGGGGGCCTACAATGAGCAGTTCTTC.

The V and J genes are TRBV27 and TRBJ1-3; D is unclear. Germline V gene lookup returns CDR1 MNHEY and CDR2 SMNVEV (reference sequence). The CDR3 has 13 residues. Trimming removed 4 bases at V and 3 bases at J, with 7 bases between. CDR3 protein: CASSSGFGNTIYF. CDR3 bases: TGTGCCAGCAGTTCGGGGTTTGGAAACACCATATATTTT.

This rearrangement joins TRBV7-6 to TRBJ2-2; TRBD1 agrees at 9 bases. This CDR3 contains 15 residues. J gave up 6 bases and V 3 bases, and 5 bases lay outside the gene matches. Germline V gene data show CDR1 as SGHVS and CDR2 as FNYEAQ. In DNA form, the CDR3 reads TGTGCCAGCAGCTTTGGCGGACAGGGGTCCGGGGAGCTGTTTTTT. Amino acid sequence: CASSFGGQGSGELFF.